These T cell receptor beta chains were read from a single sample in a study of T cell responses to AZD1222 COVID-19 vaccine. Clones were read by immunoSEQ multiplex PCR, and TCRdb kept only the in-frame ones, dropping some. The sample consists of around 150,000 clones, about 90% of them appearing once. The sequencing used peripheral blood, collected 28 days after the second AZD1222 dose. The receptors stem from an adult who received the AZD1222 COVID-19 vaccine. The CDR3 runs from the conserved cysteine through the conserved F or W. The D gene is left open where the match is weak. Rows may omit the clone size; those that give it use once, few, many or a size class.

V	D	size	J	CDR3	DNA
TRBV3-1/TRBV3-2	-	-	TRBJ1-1	CASSPPGGEDTEAFF	TGTGCCAGCAGCCCCCCCGGGGGAGAGGACACTGAAGCTTTCTTT
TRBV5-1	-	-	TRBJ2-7	CASGSQGNEQYF	TGCGCCAGCGGGAGTCAGGGCAACGAGCAGTACTTC
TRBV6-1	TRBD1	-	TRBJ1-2	CASSEIGGQGFSGYTF	TGTGCCAGCAGTGAAATCGGGGGACAGGGCTTTTCTGGCTACACCTTC
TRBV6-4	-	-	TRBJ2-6	CASSDSPPGADSGANVLTF	TGTGCCAGCAGTGACAGTCCCCCGGGCGCGGACTCTGGGGCCAACGTCCTGACTTTC
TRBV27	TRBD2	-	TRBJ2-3	CASSSSGGLSDTQYF	TGTGCCAGCAGTAGTAGCGGGGGCCTGTCAGATACGCAGTATTTT
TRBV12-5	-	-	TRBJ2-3	CASGPTRTGTTDTQYF	TGTGCTAGTGGTCCCACTCGGACGGGAACCACAGATACGCAGTATTTT
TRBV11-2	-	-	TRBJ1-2	CASSHRQDYGYTF	TGTGCCAGCAGCCACCGACAGGACTATGGCTACACCTTC
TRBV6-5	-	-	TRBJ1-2	CASSLMGYGYTF	TGTGCCAGCAGTCTCATGGGCTATGGCTACACCTTC
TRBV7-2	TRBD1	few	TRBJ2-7	CASSLSTGGEQYF	TGTGCCAGCAGCTTATCCACAGGGGGCGAGCAGTACTTC
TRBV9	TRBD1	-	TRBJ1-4	CASSAGGNAEKLFF	TGTGCCAGCAGCGCAGGGGGAAATGCAGAAAAACTGTTTTTT
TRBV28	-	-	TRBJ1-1	CASSFLGGVFKNTEAFF	TGTGCCAGCAGTTTCCTAGGAGGCGTCTTTAAGAACACTGAAGCTTTCTTT
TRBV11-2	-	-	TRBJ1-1	CASSLLGMNTEAFF	TGTGCCAGCAGCTTACTTGGGATGAACACTGAAGCTTTCTTT
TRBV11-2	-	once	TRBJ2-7	CASSLDFLVVYEQYF	TGTGCCAGCAGCTTAGATTTTCTAGTTGTTTACGAGCAGTACTTC
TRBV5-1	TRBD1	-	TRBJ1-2	CASSGGTGDGYGYTF	TGCGCCAGCAGCGGGGGGACAGGGGATGGCTATGGCTACACCTTC
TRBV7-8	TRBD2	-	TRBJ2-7	CASGLAAYEQYF	TGTGCCAGCGGACTAGCAGCCTACGAGCAGTACTTC
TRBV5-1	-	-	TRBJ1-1	CASSLNFVEAFF	TGCGCCAGCAGCTTGAATTTTGTAGAGGCTTTCTTT
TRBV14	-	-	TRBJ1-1	CASSQARGPGALAFF	TGTGCCAGCAGCCAAGCCCGAGGCCCTGGGGCGCTCGCTTTCTTT
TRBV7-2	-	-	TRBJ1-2	CASRATAVGYTF	TGTGCCAGCAGGGCGACAGCAGTTGGCTACACCTTC
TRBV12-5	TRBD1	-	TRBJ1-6	CASGLSQGANSPLHF	TGTGCTAGTGGTTTATCTCAGGGGGCGAATTCACCCCTCCACTTT
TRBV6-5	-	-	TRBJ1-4	CASSYYGGNNEKLFF	TGTGCCAGCAGTTACTACGGGGGTAATAATGAAAAACTGTTTTTT
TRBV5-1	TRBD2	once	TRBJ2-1	CASSFGASGGLSYNEQFF	TGCGCCAGCAGCTTCGGGGCTAGCGGGGGGTTATCCTACAATGAGCAGTTCTTC
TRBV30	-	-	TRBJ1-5	CAWSRGESSNQPQHF	TGTGCCTGGAGTCGGGGAGAATCTAGCAATCAGCCCCAGCATTTT
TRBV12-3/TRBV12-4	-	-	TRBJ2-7	CASSLSAGYEQYF	TGTGCCAGCAGTTTATCCGCAGGCTACGAGCAGTACTTC
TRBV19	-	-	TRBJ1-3	CASESSGNTIYF	TGTGCCAGCGAGAGCTCTGGAAACACCATATATTTT
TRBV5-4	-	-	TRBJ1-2	CASTSWSRLGGYTF	TGTGCCAGCACCTCTTGGTCGAGGCTGGGGGGCTACACCTTC
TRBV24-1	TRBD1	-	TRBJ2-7	CADRDRGYEQYF	TGTGCCGACCGGGACAGGGGCTACGAGCAGTACTTC
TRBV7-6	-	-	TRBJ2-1	CASSRRALRGNEQFF	TGTGCCAGCAGCCGCCGGGCCCTTAGGGGCAATGAGCAGTTCTTC
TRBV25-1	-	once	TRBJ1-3	CASSGMVRSGNTIYF	TGTGCCAGCAGTGGGATGGTTCGCTCTGGAAACACCATATATTTT
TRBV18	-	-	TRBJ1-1	CASSPTGTDPRGAFF	TGTGCCAGCTCACCCACTGGGACGGATCCCAGGGGAGCTTTCTTT
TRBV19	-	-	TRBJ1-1	CASSRPAVYTEAFF	TGTGCCAGTAGTAGACCGGCAGTGTACACTGAAGCTTTCTTT
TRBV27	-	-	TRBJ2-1	CASTEAGEQFF	TGTGCCAGCACCGAAGCGGGTGAGCAGTTCTTC
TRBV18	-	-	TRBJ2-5	CASSPQETQYF	TGTGCCAGCTCACCACAGGAGACCCAGTACTTC
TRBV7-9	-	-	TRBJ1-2	CASSPTVGLLMGYGYTF	TGTGCCAGCAGCCCGACAGTGGGGCTCTTAATGGGCTATGGCTACACCTTC
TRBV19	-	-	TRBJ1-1	CASSIERRSTEAFF	TGTGCCAGTAGTATAGAACGAAGGAGCACTGAAGCTTTCTTT
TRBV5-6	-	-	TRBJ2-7	CASSLGRENSYEQYF	TGTGCCAGCAGCCTGGGACGGGAGAACTCCTACGAGCAGTACTTC
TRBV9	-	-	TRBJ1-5	CASSVAGYSNQPQHF	TGTGCCAGCAGCGTAGCGGGTTACAGCAATCAGCCCCAGCATTTT
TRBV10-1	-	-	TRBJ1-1	CASSESLAAREHEAFF	TGCGCCAGCAGTGAGTCCTTGGCAGCCCGAGAACATGAAGCTTTCTTT
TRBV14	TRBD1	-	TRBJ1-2	CASSPDRAYGYTF	TGTGCCAGCAGCCCCGACAGGGCCTATGGCTACACCTTC
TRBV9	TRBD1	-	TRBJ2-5	CASSVTGVDHGQGVQTQYF	TGTGCCAGCAGCGTAACCGGGGTTGACCACGGACAGGGTGTACAGACCCAGTACTTC
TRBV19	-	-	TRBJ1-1	CASSAKGRAHDTEAFF	TGTGCCAGTAGCGCGAAGGGGAGGGCCCACGACACTGAAGCTTTCTTT